This T cell receptor beta chain was identified during a study of beta chain features in type 1 diabetes. Across the whole study: Taken together, all samples contributed 107,917,701 examined sorted cells. General observations from the study: For Type 1 diabetes patients, all four CD4+ subsets carried TCRB CDR3s that were moderately but significantly shorter.

Expressed TCRB transcripts were sequenced because the isolated RNA had all been reverse transcribed beforehand. The data were produced by immunoSEQ multiplex PCR, yet TCRdb's version contains in-frame clones alone and is incomplete. The top ten hold around 0.7% of the sample, which has 55,000 to 80,000 clones, about 50% seen once. There are 13 residues in the CDR3. The germline gives CDR1 MNHEY, CDR2 SVGAGI. The V and J ends lost 5 bases and 14 bases respectively, with 18 bases between them. In the case of this clone: Its antigen remains unidentified.

The sequenced sample was central memory CD4+ T cells from blood. The chain links TRBV6-5 to TRBJ1-4, with unresolved D. This clonotype was obtained from a young man with type 1 diabetes. This chain's CDR3 is CASSPTHREVLFF. The CDR3, as DNA: TGTGCCAGCAGTCCGACCCATCGGGAGGTGCTGTTTTTT.